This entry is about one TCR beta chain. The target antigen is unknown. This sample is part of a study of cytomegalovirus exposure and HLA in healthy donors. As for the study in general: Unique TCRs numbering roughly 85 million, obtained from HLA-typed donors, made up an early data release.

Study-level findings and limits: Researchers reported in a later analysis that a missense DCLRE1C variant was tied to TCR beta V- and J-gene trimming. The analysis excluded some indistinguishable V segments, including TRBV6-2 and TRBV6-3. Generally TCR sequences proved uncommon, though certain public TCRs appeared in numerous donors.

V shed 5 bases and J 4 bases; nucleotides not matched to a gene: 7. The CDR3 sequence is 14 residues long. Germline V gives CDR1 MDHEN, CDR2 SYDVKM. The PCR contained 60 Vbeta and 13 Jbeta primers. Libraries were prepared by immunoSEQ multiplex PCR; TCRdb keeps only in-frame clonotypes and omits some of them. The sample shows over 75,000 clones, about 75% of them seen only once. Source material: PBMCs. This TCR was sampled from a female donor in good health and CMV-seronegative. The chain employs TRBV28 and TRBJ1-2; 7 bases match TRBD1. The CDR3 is CASSTYDRAYGYTF. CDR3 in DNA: TGTGCCAGCAGTACCTATGACAGGGCCTATGGCTACACCTTC.